This TCR beta chain was captured in a study of control samples from healthy donors and cancer patients (TCRdb year 2020). Regarding this clone: The clone's antigen remains unknown. The sample holds no much larger clone one base away, and base qualities are not on file.

Receptors were amplified or captured by the immunoSEQ multiplex PCR assay. The source is immuneACCESS, and TCRdb retained only in-frame sequences with V and J called. Part of the clones is not carried over; for the studies checked, unresolved V genes explain less than half of this, and the remainder is unexplained. This sample lists roughly 130,000 clones; roughly 91% were detected once. In total, the top ten clones hold roughly 1.7% of the sample. As encoded in the germline V gene (reference sequence), CDR1 is DFQATT while CDR2 is SNEGSKA. The CDR3 numbers 13 residues from cysteine through phenylalanine. The DNA shown is the 39-base CDR3, in frame from base 1. V is cut by 3 bases and J by 6 bases, and the space between the germline ends is 12 bases.

Material for sequencing was PBMCs. This clonotype was sampled from a man aged 45 to 65 with head and neck cancer. The receptor chain draws on TRBV20-1 and TRBJ2-1; TRBD2 is possibly the D segment (7 matching bases). The DNA is as follows: TGCAGTGCTAGTAGTGGGGGGGCCAATGAGCAGTTCTTC. Its protein is CSASSGGANEQFF.